This paragraph reports one TCR beta chain. The record originates from a study of blood T cell repertoires in COVID-19. Sequenced by immunoSEQ multiplex PCR; TCRdb stores in-frame clones only, minus some. The data contain fewer than 500,000 clones, roughly 88% of them singletons. The sequence derives from a woman aged 25 to 39 with active or convalescent COVID-19. The material sequenced was peripheral blood.

Here the CDR3 DNA reads TGTGCCAGCAGTGACTCGAAAAGGGGTCATGAGCAGTTCTTC. Amino acids: CASSDSKRGHEQFF. The chain links TRBV6-4 to TRBJ2-1; D possibly corresponds to TRBD1 (5 bases). Germline V gene sequence: CDR1 MRHNA, CDR2 SNTAGT. The V and J ends lost 0 bases and 8 bases respectively, with 11 bases between them. The CDR3 is 14 residues long.